The sequence of this T cell receptor beta chain was determined in a study of cytomegalovirus exposure and HLA in healthy donors. Study-level findings and limits: First-cohort TCR clusters tended to co-occur in the roughly 120 validation repertoires, a later analysis found.

The CDR3 consists of 15 residues. The V segment lost 6 bases and the J segment 0 bases; nucleotides outside the gene matches: 7. Germline CDR1 LNHDA, CDR2 SQIVND (reference sequence). TCRdb's table, derived via immunoSEQ multiplex PCR, lists solely in-frame clones and lacks some. The table has 80,000 to 100,000 clones, roughly 90% seen once. This clone was detected only once. No antigen is known for it. Sequencing input: PBMCs. This receptor was obtained from a man aged 18 to 30 in good health and CMV-seropositive. The J gene is TRBJ2-7, the V gene TRBV19; 8 bases are a match to TRBD2. CDR3 DNA sequence: TGTGCCAGTAGAGATCGGGGGGGGAGCTCCTACGAGCAGTACTTC. Its protein is CASRDRGGSSYEQYF.